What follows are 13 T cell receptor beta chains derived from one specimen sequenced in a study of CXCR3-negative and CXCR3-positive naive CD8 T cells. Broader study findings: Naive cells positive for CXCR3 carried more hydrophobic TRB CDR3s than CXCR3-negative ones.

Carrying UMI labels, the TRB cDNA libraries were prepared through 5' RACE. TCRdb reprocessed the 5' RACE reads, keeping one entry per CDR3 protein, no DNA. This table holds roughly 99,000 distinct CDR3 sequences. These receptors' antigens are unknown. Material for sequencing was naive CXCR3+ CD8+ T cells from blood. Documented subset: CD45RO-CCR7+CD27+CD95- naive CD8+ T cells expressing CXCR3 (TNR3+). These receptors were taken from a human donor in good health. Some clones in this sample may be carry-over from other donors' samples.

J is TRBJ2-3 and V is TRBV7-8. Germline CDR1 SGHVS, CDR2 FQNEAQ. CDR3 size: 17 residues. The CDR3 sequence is CASSLGTRLALTDTQYF.

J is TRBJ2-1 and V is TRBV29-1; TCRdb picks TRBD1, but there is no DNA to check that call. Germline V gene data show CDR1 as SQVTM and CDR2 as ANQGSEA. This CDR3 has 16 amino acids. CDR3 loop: CSVDPPGTGVNNEQFF.

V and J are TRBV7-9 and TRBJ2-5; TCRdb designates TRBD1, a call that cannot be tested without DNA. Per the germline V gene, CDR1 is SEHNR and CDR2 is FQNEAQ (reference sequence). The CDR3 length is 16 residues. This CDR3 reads CASSFIEGGELETQYF.

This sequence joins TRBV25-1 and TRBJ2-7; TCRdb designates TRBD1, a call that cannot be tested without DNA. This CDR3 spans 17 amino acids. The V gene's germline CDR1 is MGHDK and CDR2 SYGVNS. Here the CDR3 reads CASSGEVPGQGTYEQYF.

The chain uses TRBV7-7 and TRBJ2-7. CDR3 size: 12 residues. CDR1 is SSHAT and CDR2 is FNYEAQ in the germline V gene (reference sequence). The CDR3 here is CASSRPEKEQYF.

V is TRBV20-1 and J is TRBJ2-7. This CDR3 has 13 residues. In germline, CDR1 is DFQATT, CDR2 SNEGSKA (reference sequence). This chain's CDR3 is CSAREASTYEQYF.

The CDR3 region is CASRRTGESNQPQHF. V usage is TRBV2 and J usage is TRBJ1-5; TCRdb's D call, TRBD1, is unchecked because there is no DNA. Germline CDR1 is SNHLY and CDR2 is FYNNEI. The CDR3 is 15 residues long.

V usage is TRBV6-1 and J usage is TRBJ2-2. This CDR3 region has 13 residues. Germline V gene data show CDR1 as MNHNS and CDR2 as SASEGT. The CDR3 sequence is CASSEADTGELFF.

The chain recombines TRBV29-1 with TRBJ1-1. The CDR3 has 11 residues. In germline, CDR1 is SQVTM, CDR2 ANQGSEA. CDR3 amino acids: CSVPVVSEAFF.

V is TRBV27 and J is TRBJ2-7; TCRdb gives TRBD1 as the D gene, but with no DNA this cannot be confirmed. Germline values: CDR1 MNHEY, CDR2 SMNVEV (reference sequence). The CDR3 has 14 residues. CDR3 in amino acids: CASSYGTGYNEQYF.

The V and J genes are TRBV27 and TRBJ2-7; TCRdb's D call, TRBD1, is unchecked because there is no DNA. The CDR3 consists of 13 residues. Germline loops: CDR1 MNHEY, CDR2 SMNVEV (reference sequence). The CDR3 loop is CASSFRGDLEQYF.

The chain's CDR3 is CASSQDEGTYNEQFF. This chain connects TRBV4-3 to TRBJ2-1. The germline V gene encodes CDR1 LGHNA and CDR2 YSLEER. The CDR3 runs 15 residues.

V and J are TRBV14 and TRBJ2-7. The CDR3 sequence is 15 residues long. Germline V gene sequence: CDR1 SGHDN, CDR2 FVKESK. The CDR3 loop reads CASSQGSALSYEQYF.